This paragraph covers one T cell receptor (beta chain) sequence. Its antigen is unknown. No base quality information exists; no much larger clone differs at one position. The CDR3 goes from the cysteine to the phenylalanine over 17 residues. Of the read, only the CDR3 DNA is kept; its 51 bases are in frame from base 1. CDR1 and CDR2 are drawn from the germline V gene: LGHNA, YNFKEQ. A distance of 15 bases separates the germline ends of V and J, which lose 0 bases and 1 base respectively. The sample comes from a study of T cell clones after liver transplantation (dated by TCRdb to about 2019). About the investigation overall: Samples were obtained from ITN030ST, a randomized trial in which withdrawal of immunosuppression was attempted within 2 years of liver transplantation. After a pre-transplant mixed lymphocyte reaction, TCRbeta sequencing was used to pinpoint donor-reactive T cell clones, which were subsequently tracked in post-transplant blood. As an antigen-independent comparator for donor-reactive sequences, third party-reactive TCRbeta sequences were also identified from pre-transplant MLRs. Three of the eight recipients were HCV-positive; the others were transplanted for non-autoimmune, non-viral indications. Until randomization at 12-24 months post-transplant, subjects were given standard immunosuppression, with no induction therapy. Tolerance was defined as complete withdrawal of immunosuppression for at least one year without a rise in liver enzymes beyond twice the upper limit of normal. Blood samples were taken pre-transplant, pre-randomization before withdrawal, and post-randomization after full withdrawal or failed withdrawal. The studied cohort comprised 8 liver transplant recipients, 3 classified as tolerant and 5 as non-tolerant. Beyond this particular receptor, the publication reports: The conclusions were considered preliminary, being limited by small, heterogeneous patient numbers and non-standardized post-transplant time points. Donor-reactive sequences declined more than third party-reactive ones, suggesting partial antigen-specific deletion unrelated to withdrawal success. A significant post-transplant decrease in circulating donor-reactive CD4 TCRbeta sequences was observed in 5 of 8 subjects, irrespective of tolerance or HCV status. Because allograft tissue specimens were not available, migration of donor-reactive T cells into the graft, rather than deletion, may have occurred. Low numbers of available donor cells limited the measurable donor-reactive repertoire in a couple of subjects. Once repertoire turnover was taken into account, donor-reactive detection showed a significant reduction for CD4 in 7 of 8 subjects and for CD8 in 8 of 8.

High-throughput TCRbeta CDR3 sequencing of frozen genomic DNA was performed by immunoSEQ, with PCR amplification, mapping, bias correction and internal controls included. In the original analysis: Only productive rearrangements were retained, with each unique TCRbeta sequence defined by its CDR3 nucleotide sequence together with its V and J gene. A sequence counted as donor-reactive only if the sequence showed at least 5-fold expansion in CFSE-low cells compared with unstimulated pre-transplant cells and had a frequency of at least 0.01%. Per-subject minimum frequency thresholds, based on the lowest-template unstimulated sample, ensured at least 90% detection power. Jensen-Shannon divergence between the top 1000 TCRbeta sequences post- versus pre-transplant served as the measure of repertoire turnover. Two-sided Fisher's exact tests were used to test for changes in how often donor-reactive sequences were detected. Held by TCRdb, this immuneACCESS table contains in-frame sequences only and omits some clones. Under half of the omission traces to an unresolved V gene where checked; the cause of the rest is unknown. That table is the source of V, J and clone size, and D and trimming were worked out from the DNA. A total of some 10,000 clones appear in this sample, about 71% of them only once. Together, the top ten hold over 20% of the sample.

Thawed unstimulated PBMCs were stained for CD3, CD4 and CD8 and FACS-sorted into CD3+CD4+ and CD3+CD8+ populations. All 8 studied subjects were randomized to withdrawal of immunosuppression. Genomic DNA was isolated with the Qiagen DNeasy Blood and Tissue Kit. The sequence came from a human patient who received a liver transplant. Following a transplant, some T lymphocytes may have been derived from the graft donor. This material consisted of CD4+ T cells from blood, taken around 33 months after liver transplant. The V and J segments used are TRBV4-2 and TRBJ2-5; perhaps TRBD2 is the D gene, with 5 bases matching. The base sequence is TGTGCCAGCAGCCAAGACGACCGGGGATCCCTCCAAGAGACCCAGTACTTC. It translates as CASSQDDRGSLQETQYF.